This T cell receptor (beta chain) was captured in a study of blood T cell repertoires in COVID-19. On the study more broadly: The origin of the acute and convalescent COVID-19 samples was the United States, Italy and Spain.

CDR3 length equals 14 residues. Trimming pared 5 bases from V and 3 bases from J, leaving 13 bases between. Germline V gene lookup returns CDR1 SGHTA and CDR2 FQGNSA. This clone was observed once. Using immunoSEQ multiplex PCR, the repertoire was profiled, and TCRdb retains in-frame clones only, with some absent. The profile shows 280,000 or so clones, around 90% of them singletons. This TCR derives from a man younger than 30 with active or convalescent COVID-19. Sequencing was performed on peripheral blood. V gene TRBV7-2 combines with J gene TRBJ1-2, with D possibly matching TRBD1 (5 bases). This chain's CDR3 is CASSPTGRDYGYTF. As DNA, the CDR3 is TGTGCCAGCAGCCCAACAGGACGGGACTATGGCTACACCTTC.